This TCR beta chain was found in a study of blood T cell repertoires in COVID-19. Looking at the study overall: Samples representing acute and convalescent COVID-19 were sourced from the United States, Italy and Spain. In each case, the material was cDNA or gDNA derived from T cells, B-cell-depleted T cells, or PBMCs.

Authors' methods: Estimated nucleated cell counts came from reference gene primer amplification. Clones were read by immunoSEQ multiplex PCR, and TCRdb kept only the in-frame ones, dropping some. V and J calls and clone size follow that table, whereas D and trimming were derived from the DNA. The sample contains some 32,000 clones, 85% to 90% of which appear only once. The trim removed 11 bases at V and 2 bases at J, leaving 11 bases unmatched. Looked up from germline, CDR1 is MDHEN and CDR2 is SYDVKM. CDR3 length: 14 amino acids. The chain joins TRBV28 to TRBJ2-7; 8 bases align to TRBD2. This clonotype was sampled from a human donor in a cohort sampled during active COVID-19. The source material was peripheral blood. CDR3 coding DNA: TGTGCCCTGGGGGCGGGGGGCATACCCTACGAGCAGTACTTC. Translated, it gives CALGAGGIPYEQYF.